The source of this T cell receptor beta chain is a study of T cell repertoires in cytomegalovirus infection. Study context: Researchers turned to recently identified HLA-C-restricted CMV epitopes as well as well-studied HLA-B-restricted ones. From public TCR beta signatures came an indication of both CMV infection and matching HLA type.

TCRdb re-derived calls from the reads in MiXCR, one entry per CDR3 protein. The sample has more than 110,000 distinct CDR3 sequences; 30% to 40% are singletons. V lost 7 bases and J lost 4, with 22 bases in between. The germline V gene encodes CDR1 SGHTA and CDR2 FQGTGA. The CDR3 spans 16 residues. General study findings and limits: There were HLA-C-restricted CMV-specific TCR beta clonotypes dominating the ex vivo response.

The table lists this clonotype with a few counts. The antigen is undetermined. Sequencing was performed on CD8+ T cells from cultured PBMCs, taken from culture after CMV antigen stimulation. The rearrangement joins TRBV7-3 to TRBJ1-1; unclear D gene. This sequence was found in a human donor in good health (CMV status not recorded). Some clones in this sample may be carry-over from other donors' samples. CDR3 region: CASTPSPGSEITEAFF. The DNA for the CDR3 is TGTGCCAGCACCCCGTCCCCAGGTTCCGAAATCACTGAAGCTTTCTTT.